One sample yielded the 18 T cell receptor beta chains listed below, sequenced in a study of blood T cell repertoires in COVID-19 (dated by TCRdb to 2020 to 2021). The library relied on the immunoSEQ multiplex PCR assay. TCRdb mirrors the immuneACCESS table, restricted to in-frame sequences. Some clones are absent from its copies; in checked studies, under half trace to an unresolved V gene, and the reason for the others is unknown. The sample has around 62,000 clones on record, 88% of them singletons. 43% of the sample belongs to the ten largest clones. The sequenced material came from peripheral blood. The receptors originated from an older woman with COVID-19, enrolled during active disease.

This chain uses TRBV6-5 with TRBJ2-2; D possibly corresponds to TRBD2 (5 bases). The CDR3 has 14 amino acids. Between the trimmed V and J ends, which lost 5 bases and 5 bases, there was a span of 12 bases. Germline CDR1 reads MNHEY; CDR2 reads SVGAGI. The CDR3 DNA sequence: TGTGCCAGCAGTACAAACCCGGGGACCGGGGAGCTGTTTTTT. This codes for CASSTNPGTGELFF.

The chain carries TRBV7-9 and TRBJ1-4, with 7 bases that match TRBD1. J was trimmed by 8 bases and V by 0 bases; bases with no gene match: 6. This CDR3 has 15 residues. The germline V gene encodes CDR1 SEHNR and CDR2 FQNEAQ (reference sequence). The CDR3 nucleotides read TGTGCCAGCAGCTTAGCCGACAGGGAGGAGGAAAAACTGTTTTTT. Translated, it gives CASSLADREEEKLFF.

The rearrangement links TRBV4-3 to TRBJ2-7; TRBD2 agrees at 7 bases. The CDR3 runs 17 residues. CDR1 is LGHNA, CDR2 YSLEER, per germline. Trimming at V came to 0 bases and at J to 0 bases, leaving 8 bases not matched to a gene. CDR3 sequence: CASSQEPPGGNSYEQYF. The CDR3 DNA sequence: TGCGCCAGCAGCCAAGAGCCCCCGGGAGGAAACTCCTACGAGCAGTACTTC.

The chain links TRBV6-5 to TRBJ2-7; D is undetermined. The germline V gene has CDR1 MNHEY and CDR2 SVGAGI. V lost 2 bases and J lost 0, with 11 bases in between. The CDR3 spans 15 residues. The CDR3 nucleotides read TGTGCCAGCAGTTACGGGCAGCTCAGCTCCTACGAGCAGTACTTC. The encoded protein is CASSYGQLSSYEQYF.

This clone occurred once. The chain carries TRBV6-5 and TRBJ2-3; unclear D gene. This CDR3 region has 12 residues. V lost 4 bases, J lost 7 bases, and 9 bases lay in between. In germline, CDR1 is MNHEY, CDR2 SVGAGI. CDR3 nucleotides: TGTGCCAGCAGTTCTGACATTTATACGCAGTATTTT. Protein sequence: CASSSDIYTQYF.

CDR3 sequence (DNA): TGCGCCAGCAGCTTGGACGGAGGCGATGGTTCACCCCTCCACTTT. This encodes CASSLDGGDGSPLHF. The rearrangement links TRBV5-1 to TRBJ1-6; no clear D gene. V was clipped by 0 bases and J by 9 bases, with 13 bases between them. Germline-derived CDR1 and CDR2 are SGHRS and YFSETQ. The CDR3 runs to 15 residues.

This chain uses TRBV2 with TRBJ2-7; TRBD1 matches 8 bases. V dropped 4 bases and J dropped 3; count of bases not matched to a gene: 5. CDR3 size: 14 residues. Germline loops: CDR1 SNHLY, CDR2 FYNNEI. The CDR3 reads CASSVGTGDYEQYF. DNA for the CDR3: TGTGCCAGCAGTGTGGGGACAGGAGACTACGAGCAGTACTTC.

The chain links TRBV6-6 to TRBJ1-1; D is undetermined. The CDR3 consists of 12 residues. Germline V gene lookup returns CDR1 MNHNY and CDR2 SVGAGI (reference sequence). V was cut by 8 bases and J by 5 bases, with 12 bases left in between. The CDR3 DNA follows: TGTGCCAGCGGCAGGTCGGATACTGAAGCTTTCTTT. Translation: CASGRSDTEAFF.

This chain connects TRBV6-5 to TRBJ1-2; D is unclear. CDR3 length: 14 residues. Germline V gene sequence: CDR1 MNHEY, CDR2 SVGAGI. V was shortened by 6 bases and J by 2 bases, with 13 bases between the two germline ends. CDR3 loop: CASRRLFPNYGYTF. The CDR3 nucleotides are TGTGCCAGCAGACGACTTTTCCCAAACTATGGCTACACCTTC.

The chain uses TRBV19 and TRBJ1-1; 9 bases align to TRBD1. This CDR3 is built from 17 residues. The V gene end was trimmed by 1 base and the J gene end by 6 bases; junction bases not matched to a gene: 12. CDR1 LNHDA and CDR2 SQIVND come from the germline V gene (reference sequence). For the CDR3, the DNA is TGTGCCAGTAGTATAGGTGCTAGTAAGGACAGGGGCGCTGAAGCTTTCTTT. Translating gives CASSIGASKDRGAEAFF.

This clone has a single count. The genes are TRBV28 and TRBJ1-2, with unresolved D. From germline, CDR1 is MDHEN and CDR2 SYDVKM. The germline V and J ends were trimmed by 8 bases and 0 bases, with 10 bases remaining between them. The length of the CDR3 is 13 residues. CDR3 sequence reads: CASQDGANYGYTF. For the CDR3, the DNA is TGTGCCAGCCAGGACGGGGCTAACTATGGCTACACCTTC.

This rearrangement joins TRBV6-5 to TRBJ2-7; 10 nucleotides align to TRBD1. J was trimmed by 5 bases and V by 4 bases; bases with no gene match: 8. The CDR3 length is 15 residues. Looked up from germline, CDR1 is MNHEY and CDR2 is SVGAGI. CDR3 protein: CASSFRDRGVHEQYF. The CDR3 DNA reads TGTGCCAGCAGTTTCCGGGACAGGGGCGTCCACGAGCAGTACTTC.

CDR3 sequence (DNA): TGTGCCAGCAGTATACTAGCGTCGGAGACCCAGTACTTC. This sequence encodes CASSILASETQYF. V gene TRBV27 combines with J gene TRBJ2-5; 7 nucleotides agree with TRBD2. The J segment lost 5 bases and the V segment lost 5 bases, leaving 5 bases of the junction unmatched. The CDR3 runs 13 residues. Germline values: CDR1 MNHEY, CDR2 SMNVEV (reference sequence).

This clone was observed a few times. V and J are TRBV2 and TRBJ2-5, with D possibly TRBD1 on 5 matching bases. CDR1 and CDR2 (germline): SNHLY, FYNNEI. The CDR3 is 12 amino acids. Trimming took off 9 bases at V and 2 bases at J, with 10 bases between the two ends. This chain's CDR3 is CARGLEQETQYF. CDR3 in DNA: TGTGCCAGGGGGCTAGAGCAAGAGACCCAGTACTTC.

The chain combines TRBV7-2 with TRBJ2-2; 9 bases line up with TRBD2. J was trimmed by 7 bases and V by 4 bases; bases with no gene match: 7. CDR1 SGHTA and CDR2 FQGNSA come from the germline V gene. There are 15 residues in the CDR3. CDR3 loop: CASSSSGRSGGELFF. CDR3 nucleotides: TGTGCCAGCAGCTCCAGCGGGAGGTCGGGCGGGGAGCTGTTTTTT.

The genes are TRBV10-3 and TRBJ1-3, with 7 positions matching TRBD1. Germline V CDR1 and CDR2: ENHRY, SYGVKD. This CDR3 has 13 residues. V lost 6 bases, J lost 9 bases, and 8 bases stayed unmatched. In DNA, the CDR3 is TGTGCCATCAGCGGACAGGAGGGGGTCACCATATATTTT. As protein: CAISGQEGVTIYF.

The rearrangement uses TRBV10-1 and TRBJ1-2; D is unresolved. The CDR3 consists of 15 residues. Germline CDR1 and CDR2: WNHNN and SYGVQD (reference sequence). Trimming removed 3 bases from V and 8 bases from J, with 19 bases in between. CDR3 in amino acids: CASSESRRPEGGYTF. The CDR3 nucleotides are TGCGCCAGCAGTGAATCGAGACGGCCCGAGGGCGGCTACACCTTC.

This chain joins TRBV7-8 and TRBJ2-1; tentative D call: TRBD2 (6 bases). Trimming stripped 1 base from V and 1 base from J, with 8 bases between. This CDR3 comprises 15 residues. In germline, CDR1 is SGHVS, CDR2 FQNEAQ. The CDR3 bases are TGTGCCAGCAGCTTAGGGAGCGGGTCCTACAATGAGCAGTTCTTC. Translation gives CASSLGSGSYNEQFF.